The 11 T cell receptor beta chains below all came from one sample that was sequenced in a study of blood T cell repertoires in COVID-19 (dated by TCRdb to 2018 to 2021). Library preparation used the immunoSEQ multiplex PCR assay. Entries here come from immuneACCESS through TCRdb and include only in-frame sequences with V and J called. Some clones fail to appear in such tables; in the studies checked, an unresolved V gene covers under half of the shortfall, and the cause of the remainder is unknown. The sample table records 250,000 or so clones; about 88% of these occur just once. Together, the top ten hold roughly 4.9% of the sample. Source material: peripheral blood. These receptors came from a woman in her sixties with COVID-19, enrolled during active disease.

This clone was recorded once. The rearrangement uses TRBV5-4 and TRBJ2-3; the match to TRBD2 covers 7 bases. Germline V gene data show CDR1 as SGHNT and CDR2 as YYREEE (reference sequence). CDR3 length equals 14 residues. With 4 bases clipped from V and 2 bases from J, the junction kept 4 bases outside the gene matches. For the CDR3, the DNA is TGTGCCAGCAGCCCGGGACTACACACAGATACGCAGTATTTT. Protein product: CASSPGLHTDTQYF.

The rearrangement uses TRBV11-2 and TRBJ2-5; tentative D call: TRBD2 (5 bases). In germline, CDR1 is SGHAT, CDR2 FQNNGV. The V and J ends lost 0 bases and 7 bases respectively, with 15 bases between them. CDR3 length: 15 residues. The CDR3 DNA follows: TGTGCCAGCAGCTTAGACGGGGTAAATTGGGGGACCCAGTACTTC. This sequence encodes CASSLDGVNWGTQYF. The full variable domain, with the rest looked up from reference TRBV11-2 and TRBJ2-5, is EAGVAQSPRYKIIEKRQSVAFWCNPISGHATLYWYQQILGQGPKLLIQFQNNGVVDDSQLPKDRFSAERLKGVDSTLKIQPAKLEDSAVYLCASSLDGVNWGTQYFGPGTRLLVL.

This clone was picked up one time. J is TRBJ2-2 and V is TRBV6-2 or TRBV6-3, with D possibly matching TRBD1 (6 bases). The V gene's germline CDR1 is MNHEY and CDR2 SVGEGT. Trimming removed 5 bases from V and 6 bases from J, with 13 bases in between. This CDR3 is built from 14 residues. The CDR3 loop reads CASSPDRQAGELFF. For the CDR3, the DNA is TGTGCCAGCAGTCCCGACAGGCAGGCCGGGGAGCTGTTTTTT.

The chain has TRBV19 and TRBJ1-5; 10 positions match TRBD1. The CDR3 runs 15 residues. Germline V gene lookup returns CDR1 LNHDA and CDR2 SQIVND (reference sequence). The ends lost 7 bases at V and 4 bases at J; junction bases unmatched: 7. The CDR3 sequence is CASTPRTGGNQPQHF. The CDR3 DNA sequence: TGTGCCAGTACTCCGAGGACAGGGGGTAATCAGCCCCAGCATTTT.

The chain uses TRBV24-1 and TRBJ1-2; 7 bases align to TRBD1. Losses at the gene ends were 10 bases for V and 7 bases for J; bases not matched to a gene: 8. Germline CDR1 is KGHDR and CDR2 is SFDVKD. This CDR3 spans 12 amino acids. CDR3 sequence reads: CATMGQSSGYTF. The CDR3, as DNA: TGTGCCACAATGGGACAGAGCTCTGGCTACACCTTC.

The rearrangement links TRBV6-1 to TRBJ1-2; D not certain. The CDR3 covers 14 residues. Deletions cut 3 bases from V and 5 bases from J, with 13 bases between. Germline-derived CDR1 and CDR2 are MNHNS and SASEGT. This CDR3 is CASSDRPRGYGYTF. The CDR3 DNA reads TGTGCCAGCAGTGACCGCCCCAGAGGATATGGCTACACCTTC.

The V gene is TRBV10-3, the J gene TRBJ2-7; TRBD1 matches at 8 bases. V lost 4 bases to trimming and J lost 7 bases; unmatched junction nucleotides: 9. Germline loops: CDR1 ENHRY, CDR2 SYGVKD. The CDR3 runs to 14 residues. This CDR3 reads CAISGGQEKGEQYF. CDR3 DNA: TGTGCCATCAGTGGGGGACAGGAGAAGGGGGAGCAGTACTTC.

This chain uses TRBV5-1 with TRBJ2-3; D is undetermined. The CDR3 is 14 residues long. Germline CDR1 reads SGHRS; CDR2 reads YFSETQ. V lost 2 bases and J lost 0, with 7 bases in between. CDR3 residues: CASSLVGSTDTQYF. The DNA of the CDR3 is TGCGCCAGCAGCTTAGTCGGTAGCACAGATACGCAGTATTTT.

The V and J genes are TRBV9 and TRBJ1-4; TRBD1 is a possible D gene (5 bases). The ends were cut back, 2 bases at V and 8 bases at J, with 10 bases in the middle. The length of the CDR3 is 13 residues. The germline V gene has CDR1 SGDLS and CDR2 YYNGEE. CDR3 sequence reads: CASSVRSGEKLFF. CDR3 in DNA: TGTGCCAGCAGCGTTCGGTCAGGGGAAAAACTGTTTTTT.

This chain links TRBV29-1 with TRBJ2-3, with D possibly being TRBD1 (6 bases). The V end lost 3 bases, the J end lost 8 bases, and 12 bases lay between the germline ends. Germline loops: CDR1 SQVTM, CDR2 ANQGSEA. This CDR3 has 12 amino acids. The CDR3 DNA reads as TGCAGCGTTGAGCCACAGGGTGCTACGCAGTATTTT. Its protein product is CSVEPQGATQYF.

This clone was observed a few times. The chain combines TRBV7-8 with TRBJ2-1, with 7 bases identical to TRBD2. The CDR3 has 15 residues. Germline V gene lookup returns CDR1 SGHVS and CDR2 FQNEAQ. J was trimmed by 3 bases and V by 3 bases; bases with no gene match: 5. The CDR3 nucleotides are TGTGCCAGCAGCTTCCAGGGAGGGTTCTACAATGAGCAGTTCTTC. Translated: CASSFQGGFYNEQFF.